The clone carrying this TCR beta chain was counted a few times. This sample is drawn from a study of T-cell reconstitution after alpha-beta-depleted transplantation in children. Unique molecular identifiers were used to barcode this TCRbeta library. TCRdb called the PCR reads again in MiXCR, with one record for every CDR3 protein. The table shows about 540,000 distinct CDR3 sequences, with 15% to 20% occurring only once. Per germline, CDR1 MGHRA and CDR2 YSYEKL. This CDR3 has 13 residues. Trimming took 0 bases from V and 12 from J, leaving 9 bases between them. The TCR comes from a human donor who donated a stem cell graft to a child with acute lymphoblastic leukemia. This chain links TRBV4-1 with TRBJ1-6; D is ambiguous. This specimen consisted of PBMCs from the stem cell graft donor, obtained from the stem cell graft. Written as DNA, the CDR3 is TGCGCCAGCAGCCAAGATGCAGAGGAACCCCTCCACTTT. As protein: CASSQDAEEPLHF.